The TCR beta chain under discussion was sequenced for a study of beta chain features in type 1 diabetes. At the level of the study: All of the samples together had 107,917,701 sorted cells examined.

Reverse transcribing all isolated RNA meant expressed TCRB transcripts were sequenced. Assay: immunoSEQ multiplex PCR; the TCRdb copy retains only in-frame clones and omits some. Of fewer than 900,000 clones listed, 17% are singletons. This CDR3 is built from 14 residues. Germline loops: CDR1 SGHTA, CDR2 FQGTGA. V lost 1 base to trimming and J lost 2 bases, with 7 bases between them. The study, taken as a whole, reports: Because the template was cDNA, high-expressing cells might be over-represented. All four CD4+ subsets from Type 1 diabetes patients carried moderately but significantly shorter TCRB CDR3s.

In regard to this clone: Antigen: not known.

Every single donor gave one heparinised blood draw, and these averaged around 110 mL. This TCR was sampled from a woman between 18 and 30 years old in good health. The sample comprised naive CD4+ T cells from blood. V and J are TRBV7-3 and TRBJ2-3; D assignment may be TRBD1 or TRBD2 (5 bases each). The CDR3 protein is CASSLMGVTDTQYF. In DNA form, the CDR3 reads TGTGCCAGCAGCTTAATGGGGGTCACAGATACGCAGTATTTT.